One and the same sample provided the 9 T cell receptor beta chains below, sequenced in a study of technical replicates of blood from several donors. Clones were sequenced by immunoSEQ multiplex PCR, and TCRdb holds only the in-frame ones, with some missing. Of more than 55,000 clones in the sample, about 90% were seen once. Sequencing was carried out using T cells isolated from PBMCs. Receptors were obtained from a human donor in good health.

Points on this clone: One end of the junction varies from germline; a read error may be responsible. CDR3 in amino acids: CASSLYELAGSYEQYF. The CDR3 DNA reads as TGTGCCAGTAGCTTATATGAGCTAGCGGGATCCTACGAGCAGTACTTC. This chain links TRBV7-3 with TRBJ2-7; 9 bases fit TRBD2. Germline assignment: CDR1 SGHTA and CDR2 FQGTGA. This CDR3 comprises 16 residues. Together with reference TRBV7-3 and TRBJ2-7, the CDR3 gives the full variable domain: GAGVSQTPSNKVTEKGKYVELRCDPISGHTALYWYRQSLGQGPEFLIYFQGTGAADDSGLPNDRFFAVRPEGSVSTLKIQRTERGDSAVYLCASSLYELAGSYEQYFGPGTRLTVT.

CDR3 loop: CASSYEGLVAFF. CDR3 nucleotide sequence: TGTGCCAGCAGTTACGAGGGCTTGGTAGCTTTCTTT. The V call is TRBV6-5, the J call TRBJ1-1, with D hard to call. The CDR3 covers 12 residues. Germline values: CDR1 MNHEY, CDR2 SVGAGI. The ends were cut back, 2 bases at V and 10 bases at J, with 11 bases in the middle.

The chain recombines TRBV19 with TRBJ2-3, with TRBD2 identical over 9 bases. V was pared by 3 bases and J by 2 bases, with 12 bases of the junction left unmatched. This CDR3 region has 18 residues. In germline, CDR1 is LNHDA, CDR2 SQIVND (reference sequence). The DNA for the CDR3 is TGTGCCAGTAGTATGGGATCGGGTAGCGGGAGTTACACAGATACGCAGTATTTT. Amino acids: CASSMGSGSGSYTDTQYF.

CDR3 region: CASSLLAGGPRDTQYF. In DNA, the CDR3 is TGTGCCAGCAGCCTACTAGCGGGAGGGCCCAGAGATACGCAGTATTTT. The chain employs TRBV7-2 and TRBJ2-3, with 13 bases lining up with TRBD2. Germline V gene sequence: CDR1 SGHTA, CDR2 FQGNSA. V lost 5 bases to trimming and J lost 5 bases; unmatched junction nucleotides: 7. The length of the CDR3 is 16 residues.

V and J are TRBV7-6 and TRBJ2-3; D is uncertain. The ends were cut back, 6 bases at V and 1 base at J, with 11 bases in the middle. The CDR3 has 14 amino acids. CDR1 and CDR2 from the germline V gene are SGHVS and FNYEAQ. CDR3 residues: CASSYESRTDTQYF. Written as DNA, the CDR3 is TGTGCCAGCAGTTATGAGTCCCGCACAGATACGCAGTATTTT.

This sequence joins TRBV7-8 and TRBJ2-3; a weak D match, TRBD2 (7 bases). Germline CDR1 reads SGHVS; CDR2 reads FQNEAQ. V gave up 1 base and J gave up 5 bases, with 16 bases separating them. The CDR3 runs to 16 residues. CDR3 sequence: CASSLGGGLGGDTQYF. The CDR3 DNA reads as TGTGCCAGCAGCTTAGGGGGGGGGCTAGGAGGAGATACGCAGTATTTT.

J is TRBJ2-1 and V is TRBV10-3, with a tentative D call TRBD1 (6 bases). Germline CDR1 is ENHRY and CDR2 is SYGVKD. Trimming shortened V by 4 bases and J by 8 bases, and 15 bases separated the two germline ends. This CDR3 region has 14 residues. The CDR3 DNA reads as TGTGCCATCAGTGCCTATACAGGGTCCGATGAGCAGTTCTTC. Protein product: CAISAYTGSDEQFF.

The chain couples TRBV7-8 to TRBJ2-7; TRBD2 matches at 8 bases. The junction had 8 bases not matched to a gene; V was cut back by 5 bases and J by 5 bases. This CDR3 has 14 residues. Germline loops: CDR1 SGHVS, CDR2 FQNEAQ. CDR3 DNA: TGTGCCAGCAGCGGAGCGGGGGAGGGGAACGAGCAGTACTTC. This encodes CASSGAGEGNEQYF.

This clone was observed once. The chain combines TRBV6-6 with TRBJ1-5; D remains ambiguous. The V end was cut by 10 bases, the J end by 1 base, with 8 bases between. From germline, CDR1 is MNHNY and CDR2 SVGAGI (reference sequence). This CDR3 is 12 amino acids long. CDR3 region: CATCRSNQPQHF. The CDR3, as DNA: TGTGCCACCTGCAGAAGCAATCAGCCCCAGCATTTT.